The 17 T cell receptor beta chains reported below all come from one sample, sequenced in a study of Graves' ophthalmopathy and Graves' hyperthyroidism. CDR3 regions of TCR beta were amplified from RNA transcripts. After a first-round RT-PCR with HTBI primers, a second-round multiplex PCR was run. In TCRdb, the multiplex PCR reads were re-called with MiXCR into one record per CDR3 protein. The sample has about 500,000 distinct CDR3 sequences; less than 40% are singletons. Sequenced sample: peripheral blood or thyroid tissue (not recorded which). The receptor source for this set is an adult man with Graves' hyperthyroidism.

At least ten counts were recorded for this clonotype. The chain recombines TRBV29-1 with TRBJ2-7; D remains unclear. The CDR3 spans 12 residues. CDR1 and CDR2 (germline): SQVTM, ANQGSEA. V was clipped by 0 bases and J by 7 bases, with 10 bases between them. This CDR3 is CSVEEPGSEQYF. The CDR3 DNA reads TGCAGCGTTGAAGAACCAGGCTCGGAGCAGTACTTC.

This clonotype was found many times. The chain carries TRBV10-3 and TRBJ1-2; D remains unclear. The CDR3 totals 13 residues. Germline CDR1 reads ENHRY; CDR2 reads SYGVKD. Trimming took 10 bases from V and 4 from J, leaving 16 bases between them. In DNA form, the CDR3 reads TGTGCCAGCACTGAGGATCCTCCCTATGGCTACACCTTC. Protein: CASTEDPPYGYTF.

This clonotype was counted many times. The J gene is TRBJ1-1, the V gene TRBV13; no firm D call. The germline V and J ends were trimmed by 3 bases and 1 base, with 12 bases remaining between them. The CDR3 runs 15 residues. Germline V gene data show CDR1 as PRHDT and CDR2 as FYEKMQ (reference sequence). The CDR3 loop is CASSFVRRRNTEAFF. The CDR3 DNA reads TGTGCCAGCAGCTTCGTACGACGGAGGAACACTGAAGCTTTCTTT.

This clonotype was counted many times. The gene calls are TRBV5-1 and TRBJ1-2; D remains unclear. CDR1 and CDR2 (germline): SGHRS, YFSETQ. The CDR3 consists of 16 residues. V lost 0 bases and J lost 0, with 12 bases in between. Here the CDR3 reads CASSLGAAGPNYGYTF. CDR3 in DNA: TGCGCCAGCAGCTTGGGGGCAGCAGGACCTAACTATGGCTACACCTTC.

The chain couples TRBV19 to TRBJ1-1; D uncertain. The ends were cut back, 1 base at V and 4 bases at J, with 19 bases in the middle. The germline V gene encodes CDR1 LNHDA and CDR2 SQIVND (reference sequence). The CDR3 sequence is 17 residues long. CDR3 in amino acids: CASSIGRLGFRSTEAFF. CDR3 nucleotides: TGTGCCAGTAGTATAGGCAGGCTCGGTTTTCGGAGCACTGAAGCTTTCTTT.

This clonotype was picked up many times. V gene TRBV19 combines with J gene TRBJ2-7; 8 positions agree with TRBD1. CDR1 is LNHDA, CDR2 SQIVND, per germline (reference sequence). This CDR3 region has 15 residues. Trimming took 5 bases from V and 1 from J; bases not matched to a gene: 7. DNA of the CDR3: TGTGCCAGTAGTTCAATCAGGGGGCAATCCTACGAGCAGTACTTC. It specifies CASSSIRGQSYEQYF.

This clonotype appeared many times. The chain has TRBV29-1 and TRBJ1-2; 7 bases agree with TRBD1. This CDR3 contains 11 residues. Germline CDR1 and CDR2: SQVTM and ANQGSEA. Losses at the gene ends were 4 bases for V and 9 bases for J; bases not matched to a gene: 5. The CDR3, as DNA: TGCAGCGTTGTGACAGGGTCGAGCTACACCTTC. Translating gives CSVVTGSSYTF.

This clonotype was detected many times. CDR3 nucleotides: TGTGCCAGTAGTAAGGGACAGTCCGTGTGGTCCGAAAAACTGTTTTTT. As protein: CASSKGQSVWSEKLFF. The V gene is TRBV19, the J gene TRBJ1-4, with TRBD1 identical over 7 bases. CDR3 length: 16 amino acids. Germline loops: CDR1 LNHDA, CDR2 SQIVND (reference sequence). Losses at the gene ends were 4 bases for V and 8 bases for J; bases not matched to a gene: 13.

This clonotype was detected ten times or more. The CDR3 DNA reads TGTGCCATCAGTGCCGTAGGGAACGAGCAGTACTTC. As protein: CAISAVGNEQYF. The chain links TRBV10-3 to TRBJ2-7; D remains ambiguous. Trimming shortened V by 4 bases and J by 5 bases, and 9 bases separated the two germline ends. CDR3 length: 12 residues. CDR1 and CDR2 (germline): ENHRY, SYGVKD.

Comment on this clonotype: A much larger clonotype is one base distant, so this may be a read error. J is TRBJ2-1 and V is TRBV2, with D perhaps matching TRBD2 (5 bases). Trimming removed 2 bases from V and 10 bases from J, with 21 bases in between. CDR1 and CDR2 from the germline V gene are SNHLY and FYNNEI. The CDR3 has 16 amino acids. The CDR3 protein is CASSESLAAGYYEQFF. The CDR3 nucleotides read TGTGCCAGCAGTGAAAGTCTTGCGGCGGGTTACTACGAGCAGTTCTTC.

This chain connects TRBV7-9 to TRBJ2-7; 15 bases align to TRBD2. The DNA end is more similar to TRBJ2-1, so the J call may be wrong. The germline V gene has CDR1 SEHNR and CDR2 FQNEAQ (reference sequence). The CDR3 has 16 residues. CDR3 in amino acids: CASSLGGLAGGGEQFF. The CDR3 coding sequence is TGTGCCAGCAGCTTAGGGGGACTAGCGGGAGGAGGTGAGCAGTTCTTC.

This clonotype has more than one count but fewer than ten. The chain combines TRBV9 with TRBJ2-6; D possibly uses TRBD1 or TRBD2 (5 bases each). Germline values: CDR1 SGDLS, CDR2 YYNGEE. The CDR3 runs to 18 residues. V shed 4 bases and J shed 3 bases, with 20 bases lying between them. In DNA form, the CDR3 reads TGTGCCAGCAGCTCACCAACCGGGACCCCGGATGGGGCCAACGTCCTGACTTTC. Translated, it gives CASSSPTGTPDGANVLTF.

This clonotype showed up just once. The chain has TRBV2 and TRBJ1-5; TRBD1 might be the D (5 bases). Germline CDR1 is SNHLY and CDR2 is FYNNEI. The V and J ends lost 3 bases and 11 bases respectively, with 14 bases between them. The CDR3 sequence is 13 residues long. The chain's CDR3 is CASSDPGQETQHF. Written as DNA, the CDR3 is TGTGCCAGCAGTGACCCGGGGCAAGAGACCCAGCATTTT.

This clonotype was counted between two and nine times. The gene calls are TRBV30 and TRBJ2-7; the match to TRBD2 covers 13 bases. The CDR3 runs to 17 residues. The germline gives CDR1 GTSNPN, CDR2 SVGIG (reference sequence). The trim removed 7 bases at V and 0 bases at J, leaving 12 bases unmatched. CDR3 in amino acids: CASSPGLAGTSSYEQYF. Written as DNA, the CDR3 is TGTGCCTCTTCGCCGGGACTAGCGGGGACGAGCTCCTACGAGCAGTACTTC.

The chain joins TRBV7-6 to TRBJ2-3; D ambiguous. CDR3 length: 14 residues. Trimming left V 5 bases short and J 0 bases short, with 9 bases between. Germline CDR1 SGHVS, CDR2 FNYEAQ. CDR3 loop: CASSHRMSTDTQYF. CDR3 nucleotide sequence: TGTGCCAGCAGCCATAGAATGAGCACAGATACGCAGTATTTT.

This clonotype was detected many times. The rearrangement uses TRBV19 and TRBJ2-7; TRBD1 matches at 11 bases. The germline CDR1 and CDR2 sequences are LNHDA and SQIVND (reference sequence). CDR3 length: 14 amino acids. Trimming removed 5 bases from V and 5 bases from J; junction bases left unmatched: 5. CDR3: CASSPGQGADEQYF. The CDR3 DNA follows: TGTGCCAGTAGTCCAGGACAGGGGGCTGACGAGCAGTACTTC.

The CDR3 region has the DNA TGTGCCAGCAGCTGGGACACGGTGATGGAAAAACTGTTTTTT. It is translated as CASSWDTVMEKLFF. The chain carries TRBV2 and TRBJ1-4; possibly TRBD1 for D (6 bases). V shed 6 bases and J shed 8 bases, with 16 bases lying between them. This CDR3 region has 14 residues. In germline, CDR1 is SNHLY, CDR2 FYNNEI.